This T cell receptor (beta chain) was documented in a study of cytomegalovirus exposure and HLA in healthy donors. General study results and limits: A later analysis appeared to link common viral pathogens to several of the most significant clusters.

Healthy individuals who donated bone marrow served as the donors. V lost 1 base, J lost 2 bases, and 6 bases lay in between. Germline values: CDR1 MNHNS, CDR2 SASEGT. The length of the CDR3 is 14 residues. About this clone: The antigen is unknown.

This PCR relied on a set of 60 Vbeta primers and 13 Jbeta primers. TCRdb's table, derived via immunoSEQ multiplex PCR, lists solely in-frame clones and lacks some. This table lists under 130,000 clones. This clonotype was sampled from a man in his forties or fifties in good health and CMV-seronegative. This chain connects TRBV6-1 to TRBJ1-5; D unresolved. The sample was PBMCs. The DNA for the CDR3 is TGTGCCAGCAGTGAAGACAGCCGCAATCAGCCCCAGCATTTT. Translating gives CASSEDSRNQPQHF.